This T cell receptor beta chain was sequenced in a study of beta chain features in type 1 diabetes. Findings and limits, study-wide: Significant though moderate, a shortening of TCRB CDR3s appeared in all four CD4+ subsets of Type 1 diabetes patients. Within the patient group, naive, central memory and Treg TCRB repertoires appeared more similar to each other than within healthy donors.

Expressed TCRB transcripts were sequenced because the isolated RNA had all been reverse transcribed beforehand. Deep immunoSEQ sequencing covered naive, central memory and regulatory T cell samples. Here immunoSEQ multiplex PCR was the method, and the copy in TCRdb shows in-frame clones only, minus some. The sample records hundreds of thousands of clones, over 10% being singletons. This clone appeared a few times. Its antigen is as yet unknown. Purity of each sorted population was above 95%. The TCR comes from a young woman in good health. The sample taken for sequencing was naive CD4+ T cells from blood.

The CDR3 loop is CASSLMAGANTEAFF. CDR3 sequence (DNA): TGTGCCAGCAGCTTAATGGCAGGAGCCAACACTGAAGCTTTCTTT. This chain joins TRBV7-9 and TRBJ1-1; the D is unclear. Trimming took 2 bases from V and 2 from J, leaving 12 bases between them. Germline CDR1 reads SEHNR; CDR2 reads FQNEAQ (reference sequence). The CDR3 is 15 residues long.